This T cell receptor (beta chain) emerged from a study of cytomegalovirus exposure and HLA in healthy donors. Study-wide results and caveats: Presence/absence analyses rested on an assumption that sequencing depth was roughly uniform across donors.

A word on this clone: What it recognizes is unknown.

CDR3 length: 15 residues. Germline CDR1 reads LNHDA; CDR2 reads SQIVND (reference sequence). The V and J ends lost 5 bases and 8 bases respectively, with 18 bases between them. It was with 60 Vbeta and 13 Jbeta primers that the PCR ran. Original data processing: A later analysis counted approximately 80 million unique TCR beta chains, around 10 million shared. Assay used: immunoSEQ multiplex PCR; TCRdb lists only in-frame clones, some missing. V, J and clone size were drawn from that table, and D and trimming were deduced from the DNA. Among under 200,000 clones listed, around 79% were seen once. The receptor was derived from a male donor in good health and CMV-seropositive. This chain connects TRBV19 to TRBJ2-2; D possibly corresponds to TRBD2 (5 bases). The sample was PBMCs. The CDR3 DNA sequence: TGTGCCAGTAGTCCCTACCGTGGGAGATCTGGGGAGCTGTTTTTT. Encoded protein: CASSPYRGRSGELFF.